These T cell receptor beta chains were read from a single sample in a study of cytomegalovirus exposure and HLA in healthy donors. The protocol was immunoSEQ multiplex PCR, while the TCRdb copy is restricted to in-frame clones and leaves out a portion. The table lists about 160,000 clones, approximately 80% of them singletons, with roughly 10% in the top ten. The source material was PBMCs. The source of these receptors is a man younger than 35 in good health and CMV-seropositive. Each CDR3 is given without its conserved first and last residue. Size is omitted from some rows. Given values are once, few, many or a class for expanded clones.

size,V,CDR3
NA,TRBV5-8,ASSFSGISADTQY
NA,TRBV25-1,ASSEWGGSGANGLT
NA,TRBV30,AWRRWGLNEQF
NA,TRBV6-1,ASRGMDTYGYT
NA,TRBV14,ASSPDWTGINEQY
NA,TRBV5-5,ASSLARTGLGETQY
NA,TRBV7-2,ASSQTGLSYEQY
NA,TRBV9,ASSRGNYGYT
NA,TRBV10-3,AIRVRDTRNTEAF
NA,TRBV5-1,ASSLGVEVLYEQY
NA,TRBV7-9,ASSLASSGERYNEQF
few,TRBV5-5,ASSWTPGTGEGYT
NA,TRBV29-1,SVTIGGGRNQPQH
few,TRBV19,ASIQRWTGASNTEAF